The 13 T cell receptor beta chains below come from one sample, sequenced in a study of blood T cell repertoires in COVID-19. Profiled with immunoSEQ multiplex PCR; TCRdb holds only in-frame clones, not every one. The sample yields 250,000 or so clones, about 87% seen once. Sequencing input: peripheral blood. The receptors were gathered from an older woman with COVID-19, enrolled during active disease.

The chain recombines TRBV28 with TRBJ1-1; D ambiguous. CDR1 is MDHEN and CDR2 is SYDVKM in the germline V gene. V dropped 2 bases and J dropped 6 bases, with 16 bases sitting between them. CDR3 length equals 15 residues. DNA for the CDR3: TGTGCCAGCAGTTTAGCGGGCACCGAGTCCGCTGAAGCTTTCTTT. Translating gives CASSLAGTESAEAFF.

This clone was seen a few times. The rearrangement uses TRBV7-9 and TRBJ1-4, with D unclear. V was cut by 5 bases and J by 4 bases, with 17 bases left in between. This CDR3 region has 16 residues. Per germline, CDR1 SEHNR and CDR2 FQNEAQ (reference sequence). The CDR3 nucleotides are TGTGCCAGCAGCCCTCGGGGAGGCCGGCATAATGAAAAACTGTTTTTT. Translating it yields CASSPRGGRHNEKLFF.

The rearrangement links TRBV23-1 to TRBJ2-1; D perhaps matches TRBD2 (6 bases). TRBV23-1 is an ORF; its function is uncertain. Trimming took off 8 bases at V and 0 bases at J, with 17 bases between the two ends. This CDR3 region has 16 residues. The CDR3 sequence is CASPPRDFSSYNEQFF. Here the CDR3 DNA reads TGCGCCAGCCCCCCCCGGGACTTCTCCTCCTACAATGAGCAGTTCTTC.

This clone has just one count. The chain employs TRBV6-5 and TRBJ1-2; 9 nucleotides match TRBD1. The V and J ends lost 6 bases and 8 bases, in that order; junction bases with no gene match: 7. Germline CDR1 is MNHEY and CDR2 is SVGAGI. This CDR3 has 13 amino acids. CDR3 in amino acids: CASRSQGAVGYTF. The CDR3 DNA follows: TGTGCCAGCAGATCACAGGGGGCTGTAGGCTACACCTTC.

The chain links TRBV30 to TRBJ2-3; D ambiguous. Per germline, CDR1 GTSNPN and CDR2 SVGIG (reference sequence). The V end was cut by 0 bases, the J end by 2 bases, with 9 bases between. CDR3 length: 14 amino acids. The CDR3 is CAWSVVLPTDTQYF. In nucleotides, the CDR3 is TGTGCCTGGAGTGTTGTACTACCCACAGATACGCAGTATTTT.

The sample holds one count of this clone. V is TRBV5-4 and J is TRBJ1-3; TRBD1 agrees at 7 bases. V lost 0 bases to trimming and J lost 3 bases; unmatched junction nucleotides: 12. The CDR3 runs to 18 residues. Germline assignment: CDR1 SGHNT and CDR2 YYREEE (reference sequence). This chain's CDR3 is CASSLGLPRQGVGNTIYF. CDR3 nucleotide sequence: TGTGCCAGCAGCTTGGGACTCCCGAGACAGGGTGTTGGAAACACCATATATTTT. The variable domain in full, with the rest retrieved from reference TRBV5-4 and TRBJ1-3, is ETGVTQSPTHLIKTRGQQVTLRCSSQSGHNTVSWYQQALGQGPQFIFQYYREEENGRGNFPPRFSGLQFPNYSSELNVNALELDDSALYLCASSLGLPRQGVGNTIYFGEGSWLTVV.

The V gene is TRBV24-1, the J gene TRBJ2-2, with 8 bases identical to TRBD2. The germline V gene encodes CDR1 KGHDR and CDR2 SFDVKD. The ends lost 7 bases at V and 2 bases at J; junction bases unmatched: 5. The length of the CDR3 is 15 residues. CDR3 region: CATRTGLGNTGELFF. CDR3 in DNA: TGTGCCACCAGAACGGGACTAGGCAACACCGGGGAGCTGTTTTTT.

This sequence joins TRBV7-3 and TRBJ1-1, with 8 bases matching TRBD1. The ends lost 2 bases at V and 11 bases at J; junction bases unmatched: 16. This CDR3 is built from 16 residues. Germline V gives CDR1 SGHTA, CDR2 FQGTGA. As DNA, the CDR3 is TGTGCCAGCAGCTTATCGAGGGGCCAGGGGGCGAACGCGGCTTTCTTT. This translates into CASSLSRGQGANAAFF.

The rearrangement links TRBV30 to TRBJ1-2, with TRBD1 matching 10 bases. CDR3 length: 13 residues. Germline V gene sequence: CDR1 GTSNPN, CDR2 SVGIG (reference sequence). Unmatched junction bases numbered 4, after V lost 2 bases and J lost 7 bases. CDR3 sequence (DNA): TGTGCCTGGAGTTCGGACAGGGGGTCTGGCTACACCTTC. Its protein product is CAWSSDRGSGYTF.

Only one count was recorded for this clone. The V and J genes are TRBV2 and TRBJ2-3, with TRBD2 identical over 7 bases. The CDR3 is made up of 16 amino acids. Germline CDR1 is SNHLY and CDR2 is FYNNEI. J was trimmed by 3 bases and V by 9 bases; bases with no gene match: 15. This CDR3 is CASRSVRGRMTDTQYF. In nucleotides, the CDR3 is TGTGCCAGTAGGTCAGTCCGCGGGAGAATGACAGATACGCAGTATTTT.

This clone has a handful of counts. The V gene is TRBV5-6, the J gene TRBJ2-1; 12 bases are a match to TRBD1. Germline V lookup: CDR1 SGHDT, CDR2 YYEEEE. Trimming took 0 bases from V and 9 from J; bases not matched to a gene: 7. The CDR3 is 16 amino acids. In nucleotides, the CDR3 is TGTGCCAGCAGCTTGGCCGGGACAGGGGGCCGGGGTGAGCAGTTCTTC. Translated: CASSLAGTGGRGEQFF.

The chain has TRBV19 and TRBJ2-7, with a tentative D call TRBD2 (6 bases). The CDR3 is 13 residues long. The V end lost 6 bases, the J end lost 4 bases, and 13 bases lay between the germline ends. Germline CDR1 is LNHDA and CDR2 is SQIVND (reference sequence). CDR3 coding DNA: TGTGCCAGTAGGAGGGGCGGAGGGTACGAGCAGTACTTC. The encoded protein is CASRRGGGYEQYF.

The rearrangement links TRBV19 to TRBJ1-2; D unresolved. The CDR3 is 14 residues long. V was trimmed by 2 bases and J by 6 bases, leaving 13 bases between them. Germline V gene sequence: CDR1 LNHDA, CDR2 SQIVND (reference sequence). CDR3 coding DNA: TGTGCCAGTAGTATATTGTCCAGGTCGAATGGCTACACCTTC. It translates to CASSILSRSNGYTF.